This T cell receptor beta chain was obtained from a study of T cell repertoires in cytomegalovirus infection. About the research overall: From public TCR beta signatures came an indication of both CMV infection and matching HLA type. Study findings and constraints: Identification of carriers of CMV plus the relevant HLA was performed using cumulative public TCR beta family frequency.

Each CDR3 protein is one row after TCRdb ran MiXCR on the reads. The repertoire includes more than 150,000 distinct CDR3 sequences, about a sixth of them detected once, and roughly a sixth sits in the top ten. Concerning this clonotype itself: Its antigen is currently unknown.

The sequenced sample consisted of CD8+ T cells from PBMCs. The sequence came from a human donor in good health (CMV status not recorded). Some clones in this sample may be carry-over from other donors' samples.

Here the CDR3 DNA reads TGTGCCAGCAGTTACCCGGGACACCTCTACGAGCAGTACTTC. This gives the protein CASSYPGHLYEQYF. The chain is built from TRBV6-2 or TRBV6-3 and TRBJ2-7; D possibly corresponds to TRBD1 (6 bases). V lost 2 bases and J 3 bases, leaving 11 bases between the germline ends. This CDR3 is 14 amino acids long. The germline gives CDR1 MNHEY, CDR2 SVGEGT.